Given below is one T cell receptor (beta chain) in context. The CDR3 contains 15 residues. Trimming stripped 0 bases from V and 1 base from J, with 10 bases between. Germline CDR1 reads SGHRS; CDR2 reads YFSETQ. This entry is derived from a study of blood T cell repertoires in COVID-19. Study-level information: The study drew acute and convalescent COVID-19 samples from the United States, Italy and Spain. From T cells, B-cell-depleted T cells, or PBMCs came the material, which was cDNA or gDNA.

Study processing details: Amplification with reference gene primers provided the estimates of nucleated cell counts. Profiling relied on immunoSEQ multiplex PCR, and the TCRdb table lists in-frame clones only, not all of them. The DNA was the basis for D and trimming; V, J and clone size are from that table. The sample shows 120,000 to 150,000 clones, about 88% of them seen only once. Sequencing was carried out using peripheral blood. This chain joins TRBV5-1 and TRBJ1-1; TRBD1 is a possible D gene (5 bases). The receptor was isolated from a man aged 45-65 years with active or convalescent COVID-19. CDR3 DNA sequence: TGCGCCAGCAGCTTGGCCGCCAGGGAGAACACTGAAGCTTTCTTT. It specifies CASSLAARENTEAFF.